The clone carrying this TCR beta chain has just one count. Its matching antigen is unknown. CDR1 and CDR2 (germline): SNHLY, FYNNEI. This CDR3 region has 14 residues. The V end lost 8 bases, the J end lost 0 bases, and 14 bases lay between the germline ends. The PCR ran on 60 Vbeta and 13 Jbeta primers. The assay was immunoSEQ multiplex PCR, and TCRdb's table has in-frame clones only and misses some. The table lists approximately 59,000 clones, about two thirds of them singletons. The data are from a study of cytomegalovirus exposure and HLA in healthy donors. For the study at large: Earlier results showed roughly 120 million unique TCR beta sequences derived from about 179 million T cells. From HLA-typed donors, an early data release held around 80 million unique TCRs.

General study findings and limits: Later analysis reportedly placed an Asian-associated ancestry cluster below the roughly 680-donor mean in N-insertions.

The chain joins TRBV2 to TRBJ2-7, with D perhaps matching TRBD1 (6 bases). This clonotype was sampled from a man in his forties in good health and CMV-seropositive. The specimen was PBMCs. CDR3 residues: CASQGTYSSYEQYF. In DNA form, the CDR3 reads TGTGCCAGCCAGGGGACATACAGCTCCTACGAGCAGTACTTC. The full variable domain, in which reference TRBV2 and TRBJ2-7 provide the parts outside the CDR3, is EPEVTQTPSHQVTQMGQEVILRCVPISNHLYFYWYRQILGQKVEFLVSFYNNEISEKSEIFDDQFSVERPDGSNFTLKIRSTKLEDSAMYFCASQGTYSSYEQYFGPGTRLTVT.